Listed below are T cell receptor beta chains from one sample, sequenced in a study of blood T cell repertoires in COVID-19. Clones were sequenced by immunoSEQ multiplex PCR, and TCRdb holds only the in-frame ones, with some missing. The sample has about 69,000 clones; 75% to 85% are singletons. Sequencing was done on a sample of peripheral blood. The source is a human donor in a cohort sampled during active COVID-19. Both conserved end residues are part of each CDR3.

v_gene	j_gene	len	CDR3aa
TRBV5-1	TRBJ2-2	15	CASSRGTGNTGELFF
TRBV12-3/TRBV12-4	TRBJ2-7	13	CASQHGASYEQYF
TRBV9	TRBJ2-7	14	CASSVGQGGYEQYF
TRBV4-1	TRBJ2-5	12	CASSQLSETQYF
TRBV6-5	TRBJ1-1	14	CASSSGQLDTEAFF
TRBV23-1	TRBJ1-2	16	CASSQSDSGGNYGYTF
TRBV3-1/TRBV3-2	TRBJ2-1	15	CASSHTSGEYNEQFF
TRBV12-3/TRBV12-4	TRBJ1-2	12	CASSLGDSGYTF
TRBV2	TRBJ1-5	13	CASRTGGNQPQHF
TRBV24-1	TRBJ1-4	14	CATSDAMADEKLFF
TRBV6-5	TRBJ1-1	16	CASSYSSISMNTEAFF
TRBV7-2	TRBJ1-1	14	CASSPGGYGTEAFF
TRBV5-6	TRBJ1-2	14	CASSFGTGHYGYTF
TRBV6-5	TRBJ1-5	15	CASSYGTGGNQPQHF
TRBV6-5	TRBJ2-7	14	CASSRQGPAYEQYF
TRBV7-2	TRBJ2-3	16	CASSLLSGISTDTQYF
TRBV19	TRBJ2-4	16	CASSTQGALAKNIQYF
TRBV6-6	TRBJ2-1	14	CASRRTGGIDEQFF
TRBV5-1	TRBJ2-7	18	CASSQTSGRSSSSYEQYF
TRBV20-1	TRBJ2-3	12	CSASDAPNTQYF
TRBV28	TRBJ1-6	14	CASRSTGDNSPLHF
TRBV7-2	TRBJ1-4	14	CASSPPGQAAKLFF
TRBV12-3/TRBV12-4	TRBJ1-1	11	CASSGTAEAFF
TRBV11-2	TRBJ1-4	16	CASSFRGQATNEKLFF
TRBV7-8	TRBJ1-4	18	CASSFGPYGGATNEKLFF
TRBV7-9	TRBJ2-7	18	CASSSGTSGGYLVDEQYF
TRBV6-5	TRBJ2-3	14	CASGGTGYTDTQYF
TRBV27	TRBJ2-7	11	CASSLSGEQYF
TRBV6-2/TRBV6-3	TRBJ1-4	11	CASSRNEKLFF